Each of the 9 T cell receptor beta chains below was sequenced from the same sample in a study of cytomegalovirus exposure and HLA in healthy donors. A multiplex PCR was run with 60 Vbeta primers and 13 Jbeta primers. Data came from immunoSEQ multiplex PCR; TCRdb stores just in-frame clones and leaves some out. This sample has under 200,000 clones; over 65% occur once, and the top ten carry 2.5% to 3.5%. Sequencing input: PBMCs. These receptors were taken from a woman in her thirties or forties in good health and CMV-seropositive.

This clone was detected only once. The chain recombines TRBV5-4 with TRBJ2-1; 7 bases are a match to TRBD2. The germline CDR1 and CDR2 sequences are SGHNT and YYREEE (reference sequence). V lost 1 base to trimming and J lost 1 base; unmatched junction nucleotides: 2. The CDR3 is 15 amino acids. This CDR3 reads CASSLPGGSYNEQFF. The CDR3 nucleotides read TGTGCCAGCAGCTTGCCGGGGGGTTCCTACAATGAGCAGTTCTTC.

The J gene is TRBJ2-2, the V gene TRBV7-2; D is uncertain. This CDR3 is built from 15 residues. Germline V gene sequence: CDR1 SGHTA, CDR2 FQGNSA. V was pared by 3 bases and J by 6 bases, with 14 bases between. In nucleotides, the CDR3 is TGTGCCAGCAGCTTCTCTCTCCTCCCCGCCGGGGAGCTGTTTTTT. Its protein is CASSFSLLPAGELFF.

The genes are TRBV5-4 and TRBJ2-4, with 14 bases that match TRBD2. Trimming at V came to 4 bases and at J to 1 base, leaving 10 bases not matched to a gene. There are 19 residues in the CDR3. The germline V gene encodes CDR1 SGHNT and CDR2 YYREEE (reference sequence). This CDR3 is CASSPGLAGDRYAKNIQYF. Written as DNA, the CDR3 is TGTGCCAGCAGCCCGGGACTAGCGGGGGATAGGTATGCCAAAAACATTCAGTACTTC. The full variable domain, completed using reference TRBV5-4 and TRBJ2-4, is ETGVTQSPTHLIKTRGQQVTLRCSSQSGHNTVSWYQQALGQGPQFIFQYYREEENGRGNFPPRFSGLQFPNYSSELNVNALELDDSALYLCASSPGLAGDRYAKNIQYFGAGTRLSVL.

The chain uses TRBV5-6 and TRBJ1-2; 9 bases match TRBD1. The CDR3 totals 14 residues. The ends lost 4 bases at V and 2 bases at J; junction bases unmatched: 3. Germline V gene data show CDR1 as SGHDT and CDR2 as YYEEEE. CDR3 loop: CASSTTGGNYGYTF. For the CDR3, the DNA is TGTGCCAGCAGCACGACAGGGGGGAACTATGGCTACACCTTC.

The chain combines TRBV7-2 with TRBJ2-1; TRBD1 matches at 7 bases. The CDR3 covers 17 residues. V gave up 4 bases and J gave up 7 bases; unmatched junction bases: 16. The V gene's germline CDR1 is SGHTA and CDR2 FQGNSA. CDR3 amino acids: CASSSSWTGASGNEQFF. The CDR3 coding sequence is TGTGCCAGCAGCTCAAGTTGGACAGGCGCCTCAGGAAATGAGCAGTTCTTC.

V usage is TRBV6-1 and J usage is TRBJ2-2; TRBD2 agrees at 7 bases. Germline V gene lookup returns CDR1 MNHNS and CDR2 SASEGT. CDR3 length: 15 residues. With 6 bases clipped from V and 7 bases from J, the junction kept 11 bases outside the gene matches. The CDR3 region has the DNA TGTGCCAGCAGGCCCCTCCCGGGGGGAGGCGGGGAGCTGTTTTTT. It codes for CASRPLPGGGGELFF.

The CDR3 bases are TGTGCCAGCGAACAGGGGGCTCGCAATCAGCCCCAGCATTTT. Amino acid sequence: CASEQGARNQPQHF. The rearrangement uses TRBV6-6 and TRBJ1-5; 9 bases are shared with TRBD1. This CDR3 spans 14 amino acids. Unmatched junction bases numbered 4, after V lost 8 bases and J lost 2 bases. The germline V gene has CDR1 MNHNY and CDR2 SVGAGI (reference sequence).

The CDR3 region is CASSQQGFSPLHF. CDR3 DNA: TGCGCCAGCAGCCAACAGGGGTTTTCACCCCTCCACTTT. V gene TRBV4-3 combines with J gene TRBJ1-6; D possibly corresponds to TRBD1 (6 bases). CDR1 and CDR2 from the germline V gene are LGHNA and YSLEER. The CDR3 loop spans 13 amino acids. Between the trimmed V and J ends, which lost 2 bases and 9 bases, there was a span of 8 bases.

The chain is built from TRBV28 and TRBJ2-5, with a weak D call TRBD2 (6 bases). The CDR3 runs 13 residues. Germline lookup yields CDR1 MDHEN and CDR2 SYDVKM. The V end was cut by 6 bases, the J end by 4 bases, with 12 bases between. For the CDR3, the DNA is TGTGCCAGCAGCAGGGACGGGGGAGAGACCCAGTACTTC. Translation: CASSRDGGETQYF. The whole variable domain, remainder taken from reference TRBV28 and TRBJ2-5, is DVKVTQSSRYLVKRTGEKVFLECVQDMDHENMFWYRQDPGLGLRLIYFSYDVKMKEKGDIPEGYSVSREKKERFSLILESASTNQTSMYLCASSRDGGETQYFGPGTRLLVL.